This T cell receptor (beta chain) was obtained from a study of CD8 T cells in Susac syndrome. Peripheral blood CD8+ and CD4+ T cells were profiled by TCR beta sequencing. RNA, at roughly 0.45 to 1 ug, was reverse transcribed with random hexamers. TCRdb re-called the immunoSEQ multiplex PCR reads with MiXCR, one entry per CDR3 protein. The sample comprises some 130,000 distinct CDR3 sequences, 90% to 95% of which are singletons, and more than 0.09% rests with the top ten. CDR1 LGHDT and CDR2 YNNKEL come from the germline V gene (reference sequence). The trim removed 3 bases at V and 7 bases at J, leaving 9 bases unmatched. CDR3 length: 15 amino acids.

This sequence originates from a human donor in good health. Material for sequencing was CD4+ T cells from PBMCs. V and J are TRBV3-1 and TRBJ2-1; 7 nucleotides agree with TRBD1. Here the CDR3 reads CASSHSGQALNEQFF. CDR3 nucleotides: TGTGCCAGCAGCCACTCTGGACAGGCACTTAATGAGCAGTTCTTC.